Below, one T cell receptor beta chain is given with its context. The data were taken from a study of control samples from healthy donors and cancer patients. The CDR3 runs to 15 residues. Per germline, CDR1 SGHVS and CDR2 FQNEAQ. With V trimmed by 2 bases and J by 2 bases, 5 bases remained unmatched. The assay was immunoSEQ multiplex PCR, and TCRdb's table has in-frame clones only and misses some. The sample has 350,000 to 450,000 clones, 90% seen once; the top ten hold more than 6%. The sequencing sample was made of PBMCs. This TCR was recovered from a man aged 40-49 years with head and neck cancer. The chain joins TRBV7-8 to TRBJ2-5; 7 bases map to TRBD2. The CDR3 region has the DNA TGTGCCAGCAGCTTAATTCCAGCGGGGCAAGAGACCCAGTACTTC. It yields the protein CASSLIPAGQETQYF.